These T cell receptor beta chains were read from a single sample in a study of T cells in Graves' hyperthyroidism and ophthalmopathy. In TCRdb, the multiplex PCR reads were re-called with MiXCR into one record per CDR3 protein. The sample lists fewer than 350,000 distinct CDR3 sequences; about an eighth were seen once. The sequencing input was blood. All receptors derive from a woman aged 25 to 39 with Graves' hyperthyroidism that later progressed to Graves' ophthalmopathy. Each CDR3 is given with its conserved first and last residue. The D gene is left open where the match is weak. Size values are once, few and many counts, or a class for expanded clones, and some rows have none.

TRBJ2-5 | TRBV28 | 16 | TRBD1 | many | CASSSFPGQGQETQYF | TGTGCCAGCAGTTCCTTCCCGGGACAGGGGCAAGAGACCCAGTACTTC
TRBJ2-1 | TRBV7-3 | 13 | . | many | CASSLDGVLEQFF | TGTGCCAGCAGCTTAGACGGAGTTCTCGAGCAGTTCTTC
TRBJ2-1 | TRBV9 | 15 | . | . | CASSVFSRANNEQFF | TGTGCCAGCAGCGTCTTTAGCCGGGCGAACAATGAGCAGTTCTTC
TRBJ2-1 | TRBV5-6 | 20 | . | . | CASSHPVSSSAPSGDNEQFF | TGTGCCAGCAGTCACCCCGTCTCTAGCTCTGCACCGTCAGGGGACAATGAGCAGTTCTTC
TRBJ2-7 | TRBV9 | 14 | . | once | CASSVTGDSYEQYF | TGTGCCAGCAGCGTCACGGGCGATTCCTACGAGCAGTACTTC
TRBJ2-1 | TRBV6-1 | 14 | . | many | CASSGGMGANEQFF | TGTGCCAGCAGTGGGGGAATGGGAGCCAATGAGCAGTTCTTC
TRBJ2-2 | TRBV6-1 | 15 | . | . | CASSETNLNTRELFF | TGTGCCAGCAGTGAAACCAACCTGAACACCAGGGAGCTGTTTTTT
TRBJ2-1 | TRBV10-3 | 12 | . | . | CAISEEGPRQFF | TGTGCCATCAGTGAGGAGGGCCCCCGGCAGTTCTTC
TRBJ2-5 | TRBV13 | 15 | . | few | CASSPSVGYQETQYF | TGTGCCAGCAGCCCTTCAGTTGGGTACCAAGAGACCCAGTACTTC
TRBJ2-1 | TRBV9 | 16 | TRBD2 | . | CASSDPTAGGNNEQFF | TGTGCCAGCAGCGACCCAACAGCGGGAGGTAACAATGAGCAGTTCTTC
TRBJ2-2 | TRBV30 | 14 | . | many | CAWSLPGATGELFF | TGTGCCTGGAGTCTCCCGGGGGCCACCGGGGAGCTGTTTTTT
TRBJ2-1 | TRBV29-1 | 15 | . | many | CSAASPRLGFGEQFF | TGCAGCGCCGCCTCCCCGCGGTTAGGATTTGGTGAGCAGTTCTTC
TRBJ1-5 | TRBV7-2 | 16 | TRBD1 | many | CASSFTGTGFNQPQHF | TGTGCCAGCAGTTTTACCGGGACAGGATTCAATCAGCCCCAGCATTTT
TRBJ2-2 | TRBV12-3/TRBV12-4 | 14 | TRBD2 | few | CASSSGLTTGELFF | TGTGCCAGCAGCTCGGGACTAACCACCGGGGAGCTGTTTTTT
TRBJ2-3 | TRBV4-2 | 14 | . | . | CASSQGIAGNTQYF | TGTGCCAGCAGCCAAGGAATTGCAGGGAATACGCAGTATTTT
TRBJ2-3 | TRBV28 | 15 | . | many | CASSPRLPGQDTQYF | TGTGCCAGCAGTCCTCGACTACCTGGGCAAGATACGCAGTATTTT
TRBJ1-1 | TRBV19 | 14 | . | . | CASSISSGFTEAFF | TGTGCCAGTAGTATCTCGTCGGGATTCACTGAAGCTTTCTTT
TRBJ2-7 | TRBV6-2/TRBV6-3 | 13 | . | many | CASSSGVRYEQYF | TGTGCCAGCAGTTCAGGGGTACGCTACGAGCAGTACTTC
TRBJ2-3 | TRBV4-2 | 16 | . | many | CASSQEALEWPDTQYF | TGTGCCAGCAGCCAAGAGGCGTTGGAGTGGCCAGATACGCAGTATTTT
TRBJ1-1 | TRBV7-8 | 13 | . | . | CASSFPGVLKAFF | TGTGCCAGCAGCTTCCCAGGGGTCCTCAAAGCTTTCTTT
TRBJ2-1 | TRBV11-1 | 15 | . | many | CASSLFSGLASEQFF | TGTGCCAGCAGCTTATTTTCGGGCCTAGCGTCGGAGCAGTTCTTC
TRBJ2-1 | TRBV3-2 | 15 | . | many | CASSQALGGLNEQFF | TGTGCCAGCAGCCAAGCGCTAGGGGGGCTCAATGAGCAGTTCTTC
TRBJ2-7 | TRBV7-8 | 12 | . | many | CASSTYAYEQYF | TGTGCCAGCAGCACATACGCCTACGAGCAGTACTTC
TRBJ2-3 | TRBV27 | 15 | . | many | CASSLWAGWADTQYF | TGTGCCAGCAGTTTATGGGCGGGTTGGGCGGATACGCAGTATTTT
TRBJ2-1 | TRBV6-2/TRBV6-3 | 14 | . | many | CASSTGTPNNEQFF | TGTGCCAGCAGCACCGGGACTCCTAACAATGAGCAGTTCTTC
TRBJ2-7 | TRBV20-1 | 14 | . | . | CSAMVVGSSYEQYF | TGCAGTGCTATGGTCGTGGGGAGCTCCTACGAGCAGTACTTC
TRBJ1-2 | TRBV7-2 | 12 | . | many | CASTPGGDGYTF | TGTGCCAGCACCCCGGGGGGGGATGGCTACACCTTC